This TCR beta chain is from a study of early T cells in non-severe SARS-CoV-2 infection. The V end lost 1 base, the J end lost 1 base, and 7 bases lay between the germline ends. The CDR3 has 14 residues. The germline V gene encodes CDR1 SGHNT and CDR2 YYREEE (reference sequence). There are a few counts of this clonotype. Separate cDNA molecules each had unique molecular identifiers attached to them. TCRdb reanalysed the 5' RACE reads using MiXCR and keeps one entry per CDR3 protein. The sample has 75,000 to 95,000 distinct CDR3 sequences, 16% seen once. The material sequenced was whole blood, taken at baseline. This TCR derives from an adult who was a healthcare worker with PCR-confirmed SARS-CoV-2 infection or an uninfected control (not recorded which). The genes are TRBV5-4 and TRBJ2-3; D is undetermined. CDR3 residues: CASSLYGRTDTQYF. Written as DNA, the CDR3 is TGTGCCAGCAGCTTGTACGGTCGCACAGATACGCAGTATTTT.